These 9 T cell receptor beta chains originate from one sample sequenced in a study of blood T cell repertoires in COVID-19. Repertoires were generated with immunoSEQ multiplex PCR, while TCRdb's copy carries only in-frame clones and drops some. The repertoire includes under 150,000 clones, 79% of them detected once, and approximately 4% sits in the top ten. Sequencing used peripheral blood. The receptor source for this set is a man aged 60 to 75 with acute or convalescent COVID-19.

This clone was detected once. The chain is built from TRBV7-9 and TRBJ1-3; D remains ambiguous. The CDR3 is made up of 14 amino acids. CDR1 and CDR2 (germline): SEHNR, FQNEAQ (reference sequence). V lost 5 bases and J 4 bases, leaving 12 bases between the germline ends. This CDR3 is CASSRSGEGNTIYF. CDR3 coding DNA: TGTGCCAGCAGCCGCAGCGGTGAGGGAAACACCATATATTTT.

The genes are TRBV28 and TRBJ2-4, with TRBD2 identical over 12 bases. CDR1 MDHEN and CDR2 SYDVKM come from the germline V gene. The CDR3 is made up of 16 amino acids. Trimming took 5 bases from V and 4 from J; bases not matched to a gene: 6. Here the CDR3 DNA reads TGTGCCAGCAGTGTACTAGCGGGAGGAGGGAAAAACATTCAGTACTTC. This translates into CASSVLAGGGKNIQYF.

This chain joins TRBV19 and TRBJ1-5; 8 nucleotides match TRBD1. The CDR3 has 15 residues. Germline CDR1 is LNHDA and CDR2 is SQIVND (reference sequence). Trimming removed 8 bases from V and 9 bases from J; junction bases left unmatched: 15. CDR3 protein: CASSSGQGGRGPQHF. The CDR3 nucleotides read TGTGCCAGTTCCAGTGGACAGGGCGGGCGGGGGCCCCAGCATTTT.

The chain joins TRBV29-1 to TRBJ2-7, with TRBD2 matching 8 bases. Germline V gives CDR1 SQVTM, CDR2 ANQGSEA. There are 13 residues in the CDR3. V was clipped by 1 base and J by 4 bases; unmatched bases: 3. The CDR3 region is CSVEAPGGYEQYF. DNA for the CDR3: TGCAGCGTTGAAGCCCCGGGGGGGTACGAGCAGTACTTC.

This chain uses TRBV18 with TRBJ1-2; TRBD1 agrees at 8 bases. The V and J ends lost 3 bases and 3 bases, in that order; junction bases with no gene match: 6. The CDR3 runs to 15 residues. Per the germline V gene, CDR1 is KGHSH and CDR2 is LQKENI. The CDR3 nucleotides read TGTGCCAGCTCACCCGGACAGGGTGGATACTATGGCTACACCTTC. Protein sequence: CASSPGQGGYYGYTF.

The gene calls are TRBV4-1 and TRBJ2-2, with 7 nucleotides matching TRBD2. The CDR3 contains 20 residues. The junction had 22 bases not matched to a gene; V was cut back by 4 bases and J by 5 bases. The germline V gene encodes CDR1 MGHRA and CDR2 YSYEKL. CDR3 DNA sequence: TGCGCCAGCAGCCGCGGAGGGTCACTAGCGACAAAGTGGGGAACCGGGGAGCTGTTTTTT. This encodes CASSRGGSLATKWGTGELFF.

The chain recombines TRBV18 with TRBJ2-7; TRBD1 matches 8 bases. CDR1 and CDR2 (germline): KGHSH, LQKENI. The CDR3 is made up of 13 amino acids. The trim removed 4 bases at V and 7 bases at J, leaving 6 bases unmatched. CDR3 amino acids: CASSQAGGWEQYF. The CDR3 bases are TGTGCCAGCTCACAGGCAGGGGGCTGGGAGCAGTACTTC.

The V call is TRBV19, the J call TRBJ2-5, with 9 bases identical to TRBD2. The CDR3 extends over 15 amino acids. Germline values: CDR1 LNHDA, CDR2 SQIVND (reference sequence). The trim removed 7 bases at V and 5 bases at J, leaving 11 bases unmatched. Here the CDR3 reads CASNWGTSRSETQYF. Written as DNA, the CDR3 is TGTGCCAGTAATTGGGGGACTAGCAGATCGGAGACCCAGTACTTC.

The chain uses TRBV2 and TRBJ1-1, with D possibly TRBD1 on 5 matching bases. Looked up from germline, CDR1 is SNHLY and CDR2 is FYNNEI. V gave up 6 bases and J gave up 6 bases, with 8 bases separating them. This CDR3 comprises 11 residues. CDR3 amino acids: CASRTTAEAFF. The CDR3, as DNA: TGTGCCAGCAGGACGACAGCTGAAGCTTTCTTT.